This T cell receptor beta chain was retrieved from a study of response to subunit inactivated influenza vaccine (dated by TCRdb to about 2018). Regarding the study in general: Deep quantitative T cell receptor repertoire profiling was used in the study to track responses to a trivalent subunit inactivated influenza vaccine. What the work shows at the level of the full study, not this receptor alone: The authors proposed that each seasonal influenza vaccination may bring in only a limited number of new T cells.

This clonotype was seen only a few times. The antigen it recognizes is unknown. Qualities for individual bases were not recorded, and no much larger clone is one base off. Libraries were constructed by RT-PCR. Reads for this sample came from an Illumina HiSeq 2500. TCRdb trimmed the raw reads at Q25, called clones with MiXCR and kept productive beta chains. For every CDR3 protein sequence, its rows merge into one entry that carries the most common genes and DNA. Across this sample there are about 540,000 distinct CDR3 sequences, with roughly 25% seen only once. The top ten clones comprise roughly 2.8% of the sample. Based on the germline V gene, the CDR1 and CDR2 sequences are SGHAT and FQNNGV. Counted from cysteine to phenylalanine, this CDR3 has 19 amino acids. Only CDR3 DNA remains: 57 bases, in frame from the first base. V lost 5 bases and J lost 2 bases, and the count of bases not matched to a germline gene is 15.

The data also belong to a second study, concerning T cells expressing NK-cell markers. The second study also describes: 5'RACE template switching, by which a universal primer site and unique molecular identifiers were added, was used to make TCR beta cDNA libraries. Several donors provided sorted CD3+CD56+NKG2C+, CD3+CD56+NKG2C- and CD3+CD56-NKG2C+ T-cell subsets, whose TCR beta-chain repertoires were profiled. Among the eight sequenced donors, seven were HCMV-seropositive and one was HCMV-seronegative. To restrict sorting to alphabetaTCR-expressing T cells, an anti-gammadeltaTCR antibody was added in several experiments. In over five donors, the dominant CD3+CD56+NKG2C+ clonotypes were among the top 10 CD8+ clonotypes and accounted for roughly 1.0-7.5% of CD8+ T cells. Those dominant clonotypes were again the most abundant among CD3+CD56-NKG2C+ cells in a few donors, at about 25-60.1%. Whether the expanded NKG2C-expressing T cell clones were specific for HCMV antigens remained unclear. Randomly selected healthy volunteers, three men and five women, were used as the eight sequenced donors. A commercial ELISA kit detecting HCMV-specific IgG in serum was used to determine HCMV serostatus. Ficoll density gradient centrifugation was used to isolate peripheral blood mononuclear cells from blood. Magnetic immunoseparation with Miltenyi isolation kits was used to isolate CD4+ and CD8+ T cells from PBMC. Synthesis of cDNA was primed from the TCR beta constant segment and was followed by two consecutive PCR amplification steps. The libraries were sequenced on Illumina HiSeq 2000/2500, MiSeq or NextSeq, producing 2 x 150 bp reads. Reads were demultiplexed and grouped by UMI with MIGEC, and clonotypes were assembled and quantified with MiTCR. To exclude erroneous sequences, only TCR cDNA sequences supported by at least two reads were retained. The tcR package was used for downstream repertoire analysis, and clonotypes were matched across fractions by CDR3 nucleotide sequence plus V segment. Antigen specificity was annotated against VDJdb with VDJmatch, allowing one amino acid substitution in CDR3.

The V gene is TRBV11-2 and the J gene is TRBJ2-7, with 13 middle bases fitting TRBD2. The starting material was CD4+ T cells sorted from PBMCs, obtained 12 days after vaccination. The TCR sequence derives from a man in his forties or fifties who received an inactivated influenza vaccine. Donor details come from another sample of the same person, matched by shared clones. The CDR3 protein: CASSSLLAGGPSKTYEQYF. The nucleotide sequence is given as TGTGCCAGCAGCAGCCTACTAGCGGGGGGGCCCTCGAAGACCTACGAGCAGTACTTC.